This T cell receptor beta chain was recorded in a study of OX40 agonist ivuxolimab in advanced cancers. Overall study context: Aged about 23 to 90 with a mean of 60 years, they were less than 90% male. Broader study findings: CD4+ and CD8+ T cells in blood underwent clonal expansion by week 6 at 0.1 to 3.0 mg/kg.

V trimming: 2 bases; J trimming: 8 bases; junction bases outside the gene matches: 5. Germline V gene lookup returns CDR1 GTSNPN and CDR2 SVGIG (reference sequence). This CDR3 has 12 residues. The repertoire was sequenced with immunoSEQ multiplex PCR; TCRdb's copy has only in-frame clones and lacks some. The data contain about 70,000 clones, 86% of them singletons. As for this clone: Its antigen is unidentified.

This specimen consisted of CD4+ or CD8+ T cells sorted from blood, obtained in a trial of the OX40 agonist ivuxolimab. The rearrangement uses TRBV30 and TRBJ1-2, with 7 bases aligning to TRBD1. The receptor was isolated from an adult with an advanced solid tumor such as melanoma, head and neck, liver or kidney cancer. As DNA, the CDR3 is TGTGCCTGGAGTCCGTACAGGGGCGGCTACACCTTC. Amino acids: CAWSPYRGGYTF.